This entry is about one T cell receptor (beta chain). Its antigen remains unidentified. The sample is drawn from a study of cytomegalovirus exposure and HLA in healthy donors. Whole-study context: Most genotyped donors, around four fifths of some 400, had Caucasian-associated genetic ancestry. Study-wide results and caveats: Immune exposure information available was restricted to CMV serostatus. For most subjects, TCR beta sequences were reported to predict HLA-A and HLA-B alleles with accuracy.

PCR amplification relied on 60 Vbeta primers (plus 13 Jbeta primers). Measured with immunoSEQ multiplex PCR; TCRdb has only the in-frame clones, and not every one. The sample consists of 200,000 to 250,000 clones, approximately 80% of them appearing once. Trimming took 3 bases from V and 0 from J, leaving 13 bases between them. Germline CDR1 and CDR2: LNHDA and SQIVND (reference sequence). The CDR3 is 16 residues long. The specimen was PBMCs. This chain uses TRBV19 with TRBJ2-3, with D perhaps matching TRBD1 (6 bases). This TCR derives from a woman aged 40-49 years in good health and CMV-seronegative. The CDR3 here is CASSITAGVSTDTQYF. DNA for the CDR3: TGTGCCAGTAGTATCACCGCAGGGGTTAGCACAGATACGCAGTATTTT.